This TCR beta chain originates from a study of shared clonotypes between healthy human individuals (dated by TCRdb to between 2020 and 2021). Some background on the complete study: A few men and two women, aged 18 to 49 years, made up the cohort. To increase sequencing depth and limit assay-specific biases, different laboratories used diverse techniques to prepare libraries and sequence TCR repertoires. Leukapheresis yielded between about 0.85 and 9.5 billion PBMCs per donor. Blood TCR repertoires of five healthy adults were deeply sequenced to estimate repertoire size and the extent of clonotype sharing between individuals. For each donor, three plates each were used for CD4 naive and CD4 memory, two plates were used for CD8 naive, and one plate was used for CD8 memory. What the research found in general, with its limitations: Rarefaction of sorted-subset datasets indicated incomplete sequencing despite the large sequencing depth. Because the study included only a small number of donors, the genetic and exposure-history diversity represented was limited. When a handful of donors were compared, the shared fraction of clonotypes was roughly 5% for naive CD4, around 3.6% for naive CD8, more than 2% for memory CD4, and about 0.36% for memory CD8. Sampling was limited to blood, and TCR repertoires in tissue likely differ from TCR repertoires in blood. Naive subsets generally had larger estimated clonotype richness than memory subsets did. Compared with non-shared clonotypes, clonotypes shared by all four sorted-subset donors had higher generation probabilities. Based on pairwise subsampling, the degree of clonotype sharing among donors was expected to be affected by sequencing depth.

On this clone itself: This receptor's antigen is unknown. Nothing much larger sits one base from this clone, and base qualities are not available.

Using the deep immunoSEQ assay, multiplex PCR amplified TCR CDR3 regions from genomic DNA. Genomic DNA extracted from each cell subset was distributed evenly over all wells of several immunoSEQ 96-well plates, and each plate served as one replicate. Each replicate PCR for sorted subsets received around 210 ng genomic DNA, equal to 28,000 or so T cell genomes. Purified libraries were measured with a Qubit 3.0 fluorometer, size-checked on a Bioanalyzer 2100, and measured again with the KAPA Library Quantification kit. Every immunoSEQ 96-well plate was sequenced on a dedicated single-read 150-cycle Illumina NextSeq 550 flow cell. As for the authors' bioinformatics: Because only junctional sequences without quality scores were contained in the immunoSEQ output, filtering matching that applied to full-length reads could not be performed. To assign V/J genes and CDR3, sequences were annotated against IMGT germline references using PyIR, a Python wrapper for IgBLAST v1.9. Reads were removed for weak V/J assignments (E-value above 1e-6), missing CDR3, stop codons, out-of-frame junctions, or ambiguous translated residues. V3J clonotypes were defined as sequences sharing the same inferred V gene, J gene, and CDR3 amino acid sequence. Percentage overlap between repertoires was calculated by dividing the number of shared unique clonotypes by the size of the smaller repertoire. RTK rarefaction, the Chao1 estimator, and Recon v2.1 estimates of unobserved clonotypes were used to assess repertoire richness. Generation probabilities for all TCRbeta clonotypes obtained by the gDNA method from a handful of donors were computed using OLGA. Held by TCRdb, this immuneACCESS table contains in-frame sequences only and omits some clones. Under half of the omission traces to an unresolved V gene where checked; the cause of the rest is unknown. The V and J calls and clone size come from that table; D and trimming were worked out from the DNA. Recorded for this sample are 85,000 to 100,000 clones; around two thirds of them occurred a single time. The leading ten clones occupy 45% to 50% of the sample.

At the junction V is shortened by 3 bases and J by 4 bases, with 13 bases in between. Per the germline V gene (reference sequence), MNHEY is the CDR1 and SMNVEV is the CDR2. Taken from cysteine to phenylalanine, the CDR3 has 15 residues. Just CDR3 DNA is preserved here, 45 bases in frame from base 1. The donors were healthy, HIV-negative adults with no recently reported acute infections or vaccinations. Every donor was a Caucasian adult living in Nashville, Tennessee, USA. CD8 memory samples were composed of magnetically selected CD45RO+ cells combined with CCR7-negative CD45RA+ effector memory (TemRA) cells. Blood was collected by leukapheresis, and PBMCs were isolated by Ficoll-Histopaque density gradient centrifugation and then cryopreserved in liquid nitrogen vapor phase. Purity and quantity of every magnetically sorted T cell population were checked by analytical flow cytometry. Each sorted fraction had its genomic DNA isolated and then quantified by UV absorbance on a Nanodrop 2000c.

The TCR was taken from a man aged 25-45 years in good health. Sequencing was performed on memory CD8+ T cells sorted from blood. This specimen's cell subset or site label, per the study, means: CD45RO+ cells pooled with CCR7-negative TemRA cells. The chain was built from TRBV27 and TRBJ1-5, with no confidently assigned D gene. Read as DNA, the sequence is TGTGCCAGCAGTTTTAGTTCGACGGGGAATCAGCCCCAGCATTTT. Its translation is CASSFSSTGNQPQHF.